This TCR beta chain originates from a study of cytomegalovirus exposure and HLA in healthy donors. V was pared by 5 bases and J by 4 bases, with 6 bases of the junction left unmatched. Germline V gene sequence: CDR1 SGHTA, CDR2 FQGNSA. The CDR3 runs 15 residues. Primers included in the PCR were 60 Vbeta and 13 Jbeta primers. The assay was immunoSEQ multiplex PCR, and TCRdb's table has in-frame clones only and misses some. In the table there are 150,000 to 200,000 clones, around 80% of which are singletons. Sequenced: PBMCs. The chain combines TRBV7-2 with TRBJ2-1; 9 bases fit TRBD2. The receptor was isolated from a woman between 25 and 40 years old in good health and CMV-seropositive. The CDR3 coding sequence is TGTGCCAGCAGCGAAAGCGGGAGGACATACAATGAGCAGTTCTTC. This encodes CASSESGRTYNEQFF.